What follows are 28 T cell receptor beta chains derived from one specimen sequenced in a study of CD4 T cells in relation to SARS-CoV-2 and coronaviruses. Produced via immunoSEQ multiplex PCR; TCRdb's table is partial and in-frame only. The sample carries 35,000 to 45,000 clones, 70% to 90% recorded once. The sample taken for sequencing was memory CD4+ T cells from PBMCs. These receptors originate from an adult with COVID-19.

The rearrangement joins TRBV9 to TRBJ1-1, with a possible D match to TRBD1 (5 bases). The CDR3 has 14 amino acids. Germline-derived CDR1 and CDR2 are SGDLS and YYNGEE. V lost 4 bases and J 11 bases, leaving 21 bases between the germline ends. The CDR3 bases are TGTGCCAGCAGCCCCTCCCCGGCGCAGGGTCAGGCTTTCTTT. Protein: CASSPSPAQGQAFF.

The chain links TRBV23-1 to TRBJ1-2; tentative D call: TRBD1 (6 bases). TRBV23-1 is an ORF for which the function is uncertain. The V gene lost 0 bases and the J gene lost 5 bases, with 10 bases spanning the gap. There are 14 residues in the CDR3. In nucleotides, the CDR3 is TGCGCCAGCAGTCAATCAAGGGGGAGATATGGCTACACCTTC. Translation gives CASSQSRGRYGYTF.

This clone showed up just a few times. This chain links TRBV24-1 with TRBJ1-2, with D perhaps matching TRBD1 (6 bases). The V gene's germline CDR1 is KGHDR and CDR2 SFDVKD. The CDR3 extends over 13 amino acids. Trimming pared 5 bases from V and 4 bases from J, leaving 10 bases between. CDR3 residues: CATSAGGSYGYTF. The DNA of the CDR3 is TGTGCCACCAGTGCCGGGGGCTCCTATGGCTACACCTTC.

The CDR3: CSVDNICPPGPEQYF. In DNA form, the CDR3 reads TGCAGCGTTGATAATATTTGCCCTCCTGGACCCGAGCAGTACTTC. The genes are TRBV29-1 and TRBJ2-7; the D is unclear. This CDR3 is 15 amino acids long. Trimming took 3 bases from V and 6 from J, leaving 21 bases between them. Germline CDR1 SQVTM, CDR2 ANQGSEA.

The rearrangement joins TRBV19 to TRBJ2-2; the D gene is possibly TRBD1 (5 bases). Germline V gene lookup returns CDR1 LNHDA and CDR2 SQIVND (reference sequence). This CDR3 spans 15 amino acids. Trimming stripped 8 bases from V and 2 bases from J, with 15 bases between. CDR3 DNA sequence: TGTGCCAGTCACCGACAGACTTCAAACACCGGGGAGCTGTTTTTT. Translation gives CASHRQTSNTGELFF.

The CDR3 sequence is CASSSTDGNEAFF. The CDR3 bases are TGTGCCAGCAGCTCCACCGACGGCAACGAAGCTTTCTTT. The chain joins TRBV5-6 to TRBJ1-1; D unclear. V lost 3 bases to trimming and J lost 8 bases, with 14 bases between them. The CDR3 totals 13 residues. Looked up from germline, CDR1 is SGHDT and CDR2 is YYEEEE.

This chain connects TRBV6-5 to TRBJ1-4; tentatively, D is TRBD1 (6 bases). V dropped 2 bases and J dropped 3 bases, with 7 bases sitting between them. Germline assignment: CDR1 MNHEY and CDR2 SVGAGI. The CDR3 totals 14 residues. The CDR3 DNA follows: TGTGCCAGCAGTTACAGGGGGGCTAATGAAAAACTGTTTTTT. Amino acids: CASSYRGANEKLFF.

This chain links TRBV3-1 (or the pseudogene TRBV3-2) with TRBJ2-5; a possible D gene is TRBD2 (5 bases). This CDR3 has 15 residues. Trimming cost V 3 bases and J 0 bases, with 11 bases left between them. Per the germline V gene, CDR1 is LGHDT and CDR2 is YNNKEL (reference sequence). As DNA, the CDR3 is TGTGCCAGCAGCCACCAACTAGGAAACCAAGAGACCCAGTACTTC. Translation: CASSHQLGNQETQYF.

The chain recombines TRBV6-1 with TRBJ2-5; the match to TRBD2 covers 7 bases. Trimming took 1 base from V and 5 from J; bases not matched to a gene: 10. This CDR3 has 16 residues. In germline, CDR1 is MNHNS, CDR2 SASEGT. The CDR3 region is CASSEVGEIGGETQYF. In DNA form, the CDR3 reads TGTGCCAGCAGTGAAGTTGGTGAGATCGGGGGGGAGACCCAGTACTTC.

This clone was observed a single time. V and J are TRBV11-2 and TRBJ2-3, with 9 bases fitting TRBD2. V lost 1 base and J lost 3; bases outside the gene matches: 5. This CDR3 has 16 amino acids. CDR1 and CDR2 (germline): SGHAT, FQNNGV. Here the CDR3 reads CASSLAGGGATDTQYF. In DNA form, the CDR3 reads TGTGCCAGCAGCTTAGCTGGCGGGGGGGCGACAGATACGCAGTATTTT.

The chain combines TRBV5-1 with TRBJ2-7; D tentatively fits TRBD1 or TRBD2 (5 bases each). Germline CDR1 is SGHRS and CDR2 is YFSETQ. V shed 5 bases and J shed 1 base, with 19 bases lying between them. The CDR3 runs 16 residues. The CDR3 sequence is CASRPGNGGRSYEQYF. The CDR3 DNA follows: TGCGCCAGCAGGCCCGGGAATGGGGGTAGGTCCTACGAGCAGTACTTC.

The chain recombines TRBV4-2 with TRBJ1-2, with 9 bases lining up with TRBD1. After removal of 1 base from V and 6 bases from J, the junction contained 6 bases not matched to a gene. The length of the CDR3 is 15 residues. Germline CDR1 and CDR2: LGHNA and YNFKEQ. In DNA, the CDR3 is TGTGCCAGCAGCCAAGGTGACAGGGGGAGGGATGGCTACACCTTC. Protein product: CASSQGDRGRDGYTF.

V is TRBV19 and J is TRBJ2-7, with 12 bases aligning to TRBD1. This CDR3 is built from 17 residues. V dropped 2 bases and J dropped 2; count of bases not matched to a gene: 7. The germline V gene has CDR1 LNHDA and CDR2 SQIVND (reference sequence). In DNA form, the CDR3 reads TGTGCCAGTAGTATACCACCGGGACAGGGGGCCCCCTACGAGCAGTACTTC. As protein: CASSIPPGQGAPYEQYF.

This chain uses TRBV2 with TRBJ1-6; D may be TRBD1 (5 bases). The ends were cut back, 3 bases at V and 10 bases at J, with 19 bases in the middle. The CDR3 is 16 amino acids. Germline V gives CDR1 SNHLY, CDR2 FYNNEI. CDR3 loop: CASSDVAQGGRSPLHF. In DNA form, the CDR3 reads TGTGCCAGCAGTGATGTCGCGCAGGGAGGGAGATCACCCCTCCACTTT.

The J gene is TRBJ2-1, the V gene TRBV28, with no clear D. The CDR3 length is 11 residues. Germline loops: CDR1 MDHEN, CDR2 SYDVKM. Trimming removed 5 bases from V and 6 bases from J, with 5 bases in between. CDR3 region: CASSRPNEQFF. In DNA form, the CDR3 reads TGTGCCAGCAGTCGCCCCAATGAGCAGTTCTTC. The full variable domain, completed using reference TRBV28 and TRBJ2-1, is DVKVTQSSRYLVKRTGEKVFLECVQDMDHENMFWYRQDPGLGLRLIYFSYDVKMKEKGDIPEGYSVSREKKERFSLILESASTNQTSMYLCASSRPNEQFFGPGTRLTVL.

The chain recombines TRBV3-1 (or the pseudogene TRBV3-2) with TRBJ2-5; TRBD1 or TRBD2 may be the D gene (7 bases each). Germline values: CDR1 LGHDT, CDR2 YNNKEL (reference sequence). The V end lost 2 bases, the J end lost 4 bases, and 14 bases lay between the germline ends. CDR3 length equals 15 residues. CDR3: CASSQWQGGPETQYF. Written as DNA, the CDR3 is TGTGCCAGCAGCCAATGGCAGGGGGGGCCAGAGACCCAGTACTTC.

The gene calls are TRBV3-1 (or the pseudogene TRBV3-2) and TRBJ2-3; D gene unclear. This CDR3 spans 13 amino acids. The V end lost 4 bases, the J end lost 2 bases, and 7 bases lay between the germline ends. Germline lookup yields CDR1 LGHDT and CDR2 YNNKEL (reference sequence). The CDR3 region has the DNA TGTGCCAGCAGCCGGGCGGACACAGATACGCAGTATTTT. It encodes CASSRADTDTQYF.

The chain uses TRBV28 and TRBJ2-1; D is perhaps TRBD2 (6 bases). V lost 2 bases and J 4 bases, leaving 12 bases between the germline ends. This CDR3 has 15 residues. From germline, CDR1 is MDHEN and CDR2 SYDVKM. The CDR3 DNA follows: TGTGCCAGCAGTTTAGGGGTTCTAGCGTACAATGAGCAGTTCTTC. This gives the protein CASSLGVLAYNEQFF.

The rearrangement uses TRBV7-9 and TRBJ2-7; D is uncertain. The CDR3 totals 12 residues. Germline V CDR1 and CDR2: SEHNR, FQNEAQ (reference sequence). Trimming left V 1 base short and J 7 bases short, with 8 bases between. The CDR3 reads CASSLDVGEQYF. For the CDR3, the DNA is TGTGCCAGCAGCTTAGATGTGGGGGAGCAGTACTTC.

The chain employs TRBV5-1 and TRBJ1-6; the D is unclear. Trimming took off 1 base at V and 7 bases at J, with 6 bases between the two ends. Germline assignment: CDR1 SGHRS and CDR2 YFSETQ. CDR3 length: 13 amino acids. The CDR3 protein is CASSLKMNSPLHF. The DNA for the CDR3 is TGCGCCAGCAGCTTGAAAATGAATTCACCCCTCCACTTT.

This chain uses TRBV2 with TRBJ2-3; D gene uncertain. The CDR3 is 11 amino acids. The germline CDR1 and CDR2 sequences are SNHLY and FYNNEI. Trimming took off 7 bases at V and 0 bases at J, with 2 bases between the two ends. Here the CDR3 reads CASTSTDTQYF. DNA of the CDR3: TGTGCCAGCACAAGCACAGATACGCAGTATTTT.

The genes are TRBV3-1 (or the pseudogene TRBV3-2) and TRBJ2-5; 10 bases map to TRBD2. From germline, CDR1 is LGHDT and CDR2 YNNKEL (reference sequence). Trimming took 2 bases from V and 7 from J; bases not matched to a gene: 7. The CDR3 is 15 residues long. CDR3 region: CASSQLAGAGGTQYF. CDR3 coding DNA: TGTGCCAGCAGCCAACTAGCGGGGGCCGGCGGGACCCAGTACTTC.

Only one count was recorded for this clone. The V call is TRBV7-9, the J call TRBJ1-6; maybe TRBD1 (5 bases). Trimming took off 4 bases at V and 8 bases at J, with 12 bases between the two ends. The CDR3 loop spans 14 amino acids. Germline V lookup: CDR1 SEHNR, CDR2 FQNEAQ (reference sequence). CDR3 nucleotide sequence: TGTGCCAGCAGCTCGGGGACCAGCCATTCACCCCTCCACTTT. Amino acid sequence: CASSSGTSHSPLHF.

The chain is built from TRBV6-6 and TRBJ2-3, with unresolved D. Trimming removed 8 bases at V and 1 base at J, with 13 bases between. This CDR3 spans 14 amino acids. Germline V gives CDR1 MNHNY, CDR2 SVGAGI (reference sequence). The CDR3 reads CASDVDAGTDTQYF. CDR3 DNA sequence: TGTGCCAGCGACGTGGATGCGGGCACAGATACGCAGTATTTT.

The chain links TRBV2 to TRBJ1-6; TRBD1 might be the D (5 bases). Trimming took off 3 bases at V and 7 bases at J, with 13 bases between the two ends. The CDR3 consists of 15 residues. In germline, CDR1 is SNHLY, CDR2 FYNNEI. CDR3 in DNA: TGTGCCAGCAGTGAGGAGGGGCTGACGAATTCACCCCTCCACTTT. Translation gives CASSEEGLTNSPLHF.

The rearrangement uses TRBV15 and TRBJ1-2; no clear D. Germline V gene sequence: CDR1 LNHNV, CDR2 YYDKDF (reference sequence). Trimming removed 0 bases at V and 4 bases at J, with 15 bases between. The CDR3 has 16 residues. CDR3 loop: CATSRDIDEGTYGYTF. The CDR3 bases are TGTGCCACCAGCAGAGATATCGACGAAGGTACCTATGGCTACACCTTC.

This clone was counted once. The chain links TRBV24-1 to TRBJ2-7; TRBD1 is a possible D gene (6 bases). The V gene lost 3 bases and the J gene lost 3 bases, with 14 bases spanning the gap. The CDR3 loop spans 15 amino acids. In germline, CDR1 is KGHDR, CDR2 SFDVKD. The DNA of the CDR3 is TGTGCCACCAGTGATCCGGGACAATTCTTCTACGAGCAGTACTTC. Its protein is CATSDPGQFFYEQYF.

The V call is TRBV7-2, the J call TRBJ2-5; 9 bases map to TRBD1. The J segment lost 4 bases and the V segment lost 5 bases, leaving 8 bases of the junction unmatched. The CDR3 has 15 amino acids. CDR1 is SGHTA, CDR2 FQGNSA, per germline. In nucleotides, the CDR3 is TGTGCCAGCAGCGTAGGGGACAGGGTATCAGAGACCCAGTACTTC. Amino acid sequence: CASSVGDRVSETQYF. The full variable domain, rest sourced from reference TRBV7-2 and TRBJ2-5, is GAGVSQSPSNKVTEKGKDVELRCDPISGHTALYWYRQSLGQGLEFLIYFQGNSAPDKSGLPSDRFSAERTGGSVSTLTIQRTQQEDSAVYLCASSVGDRVSETQYFGPGTRLLVL.